What follows are 24 T cell receptor beta chains derived from one specimen sequenced in a study of shared clonotypes between healthy human individuals. Sequenced by immunoSEQ multiplex PCR; TCRdb stores in-frame clones only, minus some. The sample lists some 2,100,000 clones; around 95% were seen once. The material sequenced was naive CD4+ T cells sorted from blood. Described subset: CD45RA+ positively selected. Source of these receptors: a man between 18 and 35 years old in good health.

The V gene is TRBV30, the J gene TRBJ2-3, with D possibly matching TRBD1 (6 bases). Deletions cut 5 bases from V and 3 bases from J, with 18 bases between. Germline V gives CDR1 GTSNPN, CDR2 SVGIG (reference sequence). The CDR3 has 15 amino acids. CDR3 sequence reads: CAWAKQGTGTDTQYF. CDR3 sequence (DNA): TGTGCCTGGGCTAAACAGGGAACAGGTACAGATACGCAGTATTTT.

The rearrangement uses TRBV14 and TRBJ1-6, with 7 bases identical to TRBD1. The CDR3 sequence is 14 residues long. Germline V gives CDR1 SGHDN, CDR2 FVKESK. V trimming: 2 bases; J trimming: 15 bases; junction bases outside the gene matches: 10. This CDR3 is CASSQLGGDRVLHF. The CDR3 bases are TGTGCCAGCAGCCAATTAGGGGGGGACAGAGTCCTCCACTTT.

This sequence joins TRBV11-2 and TRBJ2-6, with 12 bases lining up with TRBD2. V lost 0 bases to trimming and J lost 1 base; unmatched junction nucleotides: 7. The CDR3 length is 20 residues. Germline CDR1 reads SGHAT; CDR2 reads FQNNGV. The CDR3 here is CASSLDLTSGGGSGANVLTF. CDR3 nucleotide sequence: TGTGCCAGCAGCTTAGACCTGACTAGCGGGGGAGGATCTGGGGCCAACGTCCTGACTTTC.

V and J are TRBV25-1 and TRBJ2-7; 10 bases are shared with TRBD2. The CDR3 runs to 13 residues. V lost 4 bases, J lost 7 bases, and 4 bases stayed unmatched. Germline-derived CDR1 and CDR2 are MGHDK and SYGVNS. This CDR3 reads CASSGLAGAEQYF. In DNA, the CDR3 is TGTGCCAGCAGTGGGCTAGCGGGAGCTGAGCAGTACTTC.

The chain is built from TRBV5-6 and TRBJ2-6; D uncertain. CDR3 length equals 16 residues. Between the trimmed V and J ends, which lost 0 bases and 0 bases, there was a span of 7 bases. Germline V CDR1 and CDR2: SGHDT, YYEEEE. The CDR3 loop is CASSLARISGANVLTF. Written as DNA, the CDR3 is TGTGCCAGCAGCTTGGCCCGGATCTCTGGGGCCAACGTCCTGACTTTC.

This clone was picked up a small number of times. This rearrangement joins TRBV25-1 to TRBJ1-6; D gene unclear. This CDR3 region has 14 residues. Trimming shortened V by 2 bases and J by 9 bases, and 11 bases separated the two germline ends. CDR1 is MGHDK, CDR2 SYGVNS, per germline. For the CDR3, the DNA is TGTGCCAGCAGTGAAGGAGGGTCTGGTTCACCCCTCCACTTT. This codes for CASSEGGSGSPLHF.

The gene calls are TRBV6-1 and TRBJ1-4, with 10 bases lining up with TRBD1. The V gene's germline CDR1 is MNHNS and CDR2 SASEGT. V lost 0 bases, J lost 6 bases, and 4 bases stayed unmatched. The CDR3 length is 16 residues. The CDR3 here is CASSEAGGQGYEKLFF. CDR3 coding DNA: TGTGCCAGCAGTGAAGCAGGGGGACAGGGGTATGAAAAACTGTTTTTT.

This sequence joins TRBV5-1 and TRBJ2-3; 14 bases align to TRBD2. Losses at the gene ends were 0 bases for V and 2 bases for J; bases not matched to a gene: 5. The CDR3 consists of 18 residues. Germline V gives CDR1 SGHRS, CDR2 YFSETQ. CDR3 amino acids: CASSLAPGLAGATDTQYF. The DNA for the CDR3 is TGCGCCAGCAGCTTGGCCCCGGGACTAGCGGGGGCCACAGATACGCAGTATTTT.

The chain employs TRBV4-3 and TRBJ2-3; 12 bases are shared with TRBD2. The length of the CDR3 is 18 residues. V shed 0 bases, J shed 2 bases, and the junction held 6 bases outside the gene matches. Per the germline V gene, CDR1 is LGHNA and CDR2 is YSLEER. CDR3 in DNA: TGCGCCAGCAGCCAAGAGTATCCTAGCGGGAGGGACACAGATACGCAGTATTTT. It translates to CASSQEYPSGRDTDTQYF.

This rearrangement joins TRBV2 to TRBJ2-5; D remains ambiguous. This CDR3 has 13 residues. From germline, CDR1 is SNHLY and CDR2 FYNNEI. V lost 8 bases to trimming and J lost 3 bases, with 13 bases between them. The CDR3 here is CASSGPLKETQYF. The CDR3 DNA is TGTGCCAGCTCCGGACCCCTTAAAGAGACCCAGTACTTC.

This rearrangement joins TRBV19 to TRBJ2-1, with D possibly being TRBD1 or TRBD2 (5 bases each). Germline V gene lookup returns CDR1 LNHDA and CDR2 SQIVND (reference sequence). Deletions cut 7 bases from V and 7 bases from J, with 17 bases between. The CDR3 is 14 residues long. This CDR3 reads CASNPVAGRNEQFF. As DNA, the CDR3 is TGTGCCAGTAATCCTGTGGCAGGGAGAAATGAGCAGTTCTTC.

The chain is built from TRBV27 and TRBJ1-5; perhaps TRBD1 as D (5 bases). The CDR3 covers 16 residues. Germline CDR1 reads MNHEY; CDR2 reads SMNVEV (reference sequence). Trimming removed 6 bases at V and 1 base at J, with 16 bases between. The CDR3: CASSLAGSGSNQPQHF. DNA for the CDR3: TGTGCCAGCAGCCTCGCAGGGTCGGGAAGCAATCAGCCCCAGCATTTT.

J is TRBJ1-5 and V is TRBV5-4; 9 bases align to TRBD1. Looked up from germline, CDR1 is SGHNT and CDR2 is YYREEE (reference sequence). The trim removed 2 bases at V and 2 bases at J, leaving 5 bases unmatched. The CDR3 is made up of 16 amino acids. The CDR3 nucleotides are TGTGCCAGCAGCTTCCAGACAGGGGGACGCAATCAGCCCCAGCATTTT. Translated, it gives CASSFQTGGRNQPQHF.

CDR3 residues: CASSGRQGLYEQYF. The CDR3 DNA reads TGTGCCAGTAGTGGTCGACAGGGCCTCTACGAGCAGTACTTC. V gene TRBV19 combines with J gene TRBJ2-7, with 7 nucleotides matching TRBD1. This CDR3 is 14 amino acids long. V shed 5 bases, J shed 3 bases, and the junction held 7 bases outside the gene matches. CDR1 is LNHDA, CDR2 SQIVND, per germline (reference sequence).

As concerns this clone: In the same sample, other DNA sequences code for this CDR3. The V call is TRBV10-3, the J call TRBJ2-7, with TRBD1 identical over 8 bases. Germline V gene lookup returns CDR1 ENHRY and CDR2 SYGVKD. After removal of 10 bases from V and 1 base from J, the junction contained 3 bases not matched to a gene. This CDR3 spans 12 amino acids. The CDR3 bases are TGTGCCACCGGACAGGGATCCTACGAGCAGTACTTC. It specifies CATGQGSYEQYF.

This CDR3 reads CASSYSTPAEQYF. CDR3 bases: TGTGCCAGCAGTTACTCGACCCCGGCGGAGCAGTACTTC. The gene calls are TRBV6-6 and TRBJ2-7, with D unresolved. Germline CDR1 and CDR2: MNHNY and SVGAGI (reference sequence). V lost 0 bases and J lost 7, with 10 bases in between. The CDR3 has 13 residues.

J is TRBJ2-7 and V is TRBV10-1; 12 bases are a match to TRBD1. CDR3 length equals 16 residues. Germline V gene data show CDR1 as WNHNN and CDR2 as SYGVQD (reference sequence). V lost 1 base, J lost 5 bases, and 6 bases stayed unmatched. CDR3 DNA: TGCGCCAGCAGTGAGTTTGGGACAGGGGGCATGGACGAGCAGTACTTC. It translates to CASSEFGTGGMDEQYF.

The chain links TRBV2 to TRBJ1-1; the match to TRBD1 covers 8 bases. V shed 5 bases, J shed 2 bases, and the junction held 16 bases outside the gene matches. The CDR3 is made up of 18 amino acids. Germline V gene data show CDR1 as SNHLY and CDR2 as FYNNEI. CDR3 amino acids: CASSQSDRGLGSNTEAFF. In DNA form, the CDR3 reads TGTGCCAGCAGTCAAAGCGACAGGGGTCTTGGGAGTAACACTGAAGCTTTCTTT.

The chain couples TRBV10-3 to TRBJ1-5; TRBD1 matches 8 bases. The V segment lost 6 bases and the J segment 5 bases; nucleotides outside the gene matches: 3. Germline V lookup: CDR1 ENHRY, CDR2 SYGVKD. CDR3 length: 13 amino acids. CDR3 loop: CAISLTGDQPQHF. In DNA form, the CDR3 reads TGTGCCATCAGCCTGACAGGGGATCAGCCCCAGCATTTT.

The chain is built from TRBV9 and TRBJ2-3; weak D call: TRBD1 (6 bases). The CDR3 totals 19 residues. V lost 0 bases, J lost 0 bases, and 20 bases lay in between. Germline V CDR1 and CDR2: SGDLS, YYNGEE. This chain's CDR3 is CASSVVPGVGVASTDTQYF. The CDR3 coding sequence is TGTGCCAGCAGCGTAGTTCCAGGGGTCGGAGTCGCTAGCACAGATACGCAGTATTTT.

The chain combines TRBV14 with TRBJ1-2, with D perhaps matching TRBD1 (5 bases). Trimming stripped 7 bases from V and 0 bases from J, with 15 bases between. The germline V gene encodes CDR1 SGHDN and CDR2 FVKESK. The CDR3 contains 15 residues. The CDR3 DNA follows: TGTGCCAGCATGGGGCAAAGGGGCACTAACTATGGCTACACCTTC. Amino acid sequence: CASMGQRGTNYGYTF.

The rearrangement joins TRBV2 to TRBJ1-3; D is unclear. Germline CDR1 and CDR2: SNHLY and FYNNEI. The CDR3 has 14 residues. Trimming took off 7 bases at V and 2 bases at J, with 12 bases between the two ends. The CDR3 region is CASKLGGPGNTIYF. The CDR3 DNA reads as TGTGCCAGCAAGTTGGGAGGGCCTGGAAACACCATATATTTT.

The gene calls are TRBV10-1 and TRBJ2-1; 11 bases agree with TRBD2. Germline V gene sequence: CDR1 WNHNN, CDR2 SYGVQD (reference sequence). The V gene end was trimmed by 4 bases and the J gene end by 0 bases; junction bases not matched to a gene: 11. This CDR3 has 19 amino acids. CDR3 sequence (DNA): TGCGCCAGCAGTGGGGCTAGCGGGAGGTCGACAAGCTCCTACAATGAGCAGTTCTTC. Protein product: CASSGASGRSTSSYNEQFF.

This chain uses TRBV13 with TRBJ2-5; unclear D gene. V dropped 1 base and J dropped 1 base, with 10 bases sitting between them. Germline V gene data show CDR1 as PRHDT and CDR2 as FYEKMQ (reference sequence). The CDR3 totals 15 residues. Here the CDR3 DNA reads TGTGCCAGCAGCTTAGACTCCTCCCCCCAAGAGACCCAGTACTTC. Amino acid sequence: CASSLDSSPQETQYF.